This is a list of T cell receptor beta chains from one sample in a study of technical replicates of blood from several donors. TCRdb's copy holds only in-frame clones and misses some; the assay was immunoSEQ multiplex PCR. Altogether about 60,000 clones are present, around 85% being singletons, with the ten largest covering about 5.1%. The material sequenced was PBMCs. The origin of the receptors is a human donor in good health. Some clones in this sample may be carry-over from other donors' samples. Both conserved end residues are part of each CDR3. D genes are given only for firm matches. Expanded clones are given a class, and other clones once, few, many or no size at all.

few,TRBJ1-3,TRBV28,-,CASRVDGNTIYF,TGTGCCAGCAGGGTAGATGGAAACACCATATATTTT
few,TRBJ1-5,TRBV6-5,-,CASSRDSNQPQHF,TGTGCCTCCTCGCGGGATAGCAATCAGCCCCAGCATTTT
-,TRBJ2-3,TRBV5-1,TRBD2,CASTSILTGGNTDTQYF,TGCGCCAGCACCTCAATATTGACGGGGGGGAACACAGATACGCAGTATTTT
-,TRBJ2-5,TRBV29-1,TRBD2,CSAAGTSRGAQETQYF,TGCAGCGCAGCAGGGACTAGCAGGGGGGCCCAAGAGACCCAGTACTTC
-,TRBJ2-7,TRBV10-2,-,CASSESGAREQYF,TGCGCCAGCAGTGAGTCGGGGGCCCGAGAGCAGTACTTC
-,TRBJ1-2,TRBV30,TRBD1,CAWTRTGHGYTF,TGTGCCTGGACCCGGACAGGGCATGGCTACACCTTC
-,TRBJ2-7,TRBV27,TRBD1,CASSSYAGGYEQYF,TGTGCCAGCAGTTCGTATGCAGGGGGCTACGAGCAGTACTTC
-,TRBJ1-2,TRBV10-3,TRBD1,CAISETGDHGYTF,TGTGCCATCAGTGAGACAGGGGACCATGGCTACACCTTC
-,TRBJ2-1,TRBV7-6,TRBD2,CASSLASGGRGEQFF,TGTGCCAGCAGCTTAGCTAGCGGGGGGCGGGGTGAGCAGTTCTTC
-,TRBJ2-6,TRBV4-2,TRBD1,CASSQGAGGAGANVLTF,TGTGCCAGCAGCCAGGGAGCAGGGGGCGCTGGGGCCAACGTCCTGACTTTC
few,TRBJ1-4,TRBV5-1,-,CASSLVWGLGEKLFF,TGCGCCAGCAGCTTAGTTTGGGGGCTGGGTGAAAAACTGTTTTTT
-,TRBJ2-3,TRBV7-2,TRBD2,CASSPGTSRTDTQYF,TGTGCCAGCAGCCCCGGGACTAGCCGCACAGATACGCAGTATTTT
-,TRBJ2-1,TRBV5-1,TRBD2,CASSGTNDNEQFF,TGCGCCAGCAGCGGGACTAACGACAATGAGCAGTTCTTC
-,TRBJ1-4,TRBV7-6,-,CASSLAEGGMTTNEKLFF,TGTGCCAGCAGCTTAGCCGAAGGGGGAATGACAACTAATGAAAAACTGTTTTTT
-,TRBJ2-7,TRBV25-1,TRBD2,CASRGDATEQYF,TGTGCCAGCCGGGGGGACGCGACCGAGCAGTACTTC
-,TRBJ2-2,TRBV7-3,TRBD1,CASSRGQGANLNTGELFF,TGTGCCAGCAGCCGAGGACAGGGGGCGAACTTGAACACCGGGGAGCTGTTTTTT
-,TRBJ1-1,TRBV5-1,-,CASSLGQVGGSEAFF,TGCGCCAGCAGCTTGGGACAGGTCGGTGGATCTGAAGCTTTCTTT